The clone carrying this T cell receptor beta chain appeared many times. Its antigen is not identified. The DNA ends 3 residues before the CDR3 does, and the rest of the CDR3 is filled in from the germline J gene. This sample was taken from a study of T cell clonality in common variable immunodeficiency. Findings and caveats of the study: TCRbeta clonality was increased in CVID versus healthy controls.

The table came from immunoSEQ multiplex PCR; TCRdb's copy has only in-frame clones and leaves some out. The sample is made up of about 37,000 clones, none counted only once. V lost 2 bases, J lost 0 bases, and 7 bases lay in between. Germline V gene sequence: CDR1 SNHLY, CDR2 FYNNEI. CDR3 size: 14 residues. Sequences were obtained from peripheral blood mononuclear cells. This chain connects TRBV2 to TRBJ1-1; D uncertain. The TCR comes from a person aged 18 to 69 in good health. The covered CDR3 bases are TGTGCCAGCAGTGAACGGCGGTTGAACACTGAA. It yields the protein CASSERRLNTE. The complete CDR3 protein is CASSERRLNTEAFF. The full variable domain, rest sourced from reference TRBV2 and TRBJ1-1, is EPEVTQTPSHQVTQMGQEVILRCVPISNHLYFYWYRQILGQKVEFLVSFYNNEISEKSEIFDDQFSVERPDGSNFTLKIRSTKLEDSAMYFCASSERRLNTEAFFGQGTRLTVV.